What follows describes a single T cell receptor beta chain. The method was immunoSEQ multiplex PCR; TCRdb's version includes in-frame clones alone and lacks a portion of them. Of some 30,000 clones listed, 87% were seen once; the top ten hold about 3.6%. Trimming pared 4 bases from V and 7 bases from J, leaving 17 bases between. This CDR3 is 14 amino acids long. Germline values: CDR1 SGDLS, CDR2 YYNGEE. These data are taken from a study of control samples from healthy donors and cancer patients. The chain employs TRBV9 and TRBJ1-1, with D possibly TRBD1 on 5 matching bases. Sequenced material: formalin-fixed, paraffin-embedded tissue. The receptor's source is a female donor with melanoma. The CDR3 sequence is CASSLTGTVNEAFF. CDR3 bases: TGTGCCAGCAGCCTCACCGGGACGGTTAATGAAGCTTTCTTT. The full variable domain, with the rest looked up from reference TRBV9 and TRBJ1-1, is DSGVTQTPKHLITATGQRVTLRCSPRSGDLSVYWYQQSLDQGLQFLIQYYNGEERAKGNILERFSAQQFPDLHSELNLSSLELGDSALYFCASSLTGTVNEAFFGQGTRLTVV.